These 28 T cell receptor beta chains came from one sample sequenced in a study of blood T cell repertoires in COVID-19. This table comes from immunoSEQ multiplex PCR, and its TCRdb copy is limited to in-frame clones, with some not included. Altogether hundreds of thousands of clones are present, 85% being singletons, with the ten largest covering roughly 3.4%. The specimen sequenced was peripheral blood. All receptors come from a woman under 30 with acute or convalescent COVID-19.

This clone was counted a few times. The genes are TRBV2 and TRBJ1-6, with a possible D match to TRBD1 (6 bases). Germline assignment: CDR1 SNHLY and CDR2 FYNNEI. CDR3 length: 13 amino acids. With 8 bases removed from V and 10 bases from J, the gap between germline ends came to 15 bases. CDR3 in amino acids: CASQLRQASPLHF. DNA of the CDR3: TGTGCCAGCCAATTGCGACAGGCGTCACCCCTCCACTTT.

The CDR3 region has the DNA TGTGCCAGCAGCCCAGCCGGGTCCTACAATGAGCAGTTCTTC. Amino acids: CASSPAGSYNEQFF. The chain couples TRBV9 to TRBJ2-1, with no clear D. The CDR3 consists of 14 residues. Deletions cut 4 bases from V and 1 base from J, with 9 bases between. Germline CDR1 and CDR2: SGDLS and YYNGEE. The variable domain in full, completed from reference TRBV9 and TRBJ2-1, reads DSGVTQTPKHLITATGQRVTLRCSPRSGDLSVYWYQQSLDQGLQFLIQYYNGEERAKGNILERFSAQQFPDLHSELNLSSLELGDSALYFCASSPAGSYNEQFFGPGTRLTVL.

This clone occurred once. The V gene is TRBV5-1, the J gene TRBJ1-1, with 8 bases that match TRBD1. Unmatched junction bases numbered 5, after V lost 4 bases and J lost 3 bases. Germline CDR1 is SGHRS and CDR2 is YFSETQ. This CDR3 contains 14 residues. The CDR3 spells CASSPRGRDTEAFF. The DNA of the CDR3 is TGCGCCAGCAGCCCCAGGGGGCGGGACACTGAAGCTTTCTTT. The full variable domain, completed using reference TRBV5-1 and TRBJ1-1, is KAGVTQTPRYLIKTRGQQVTLSCSPISGHRSVSWYQQTPGQGLQFLFEYFSETQRNKGNFPGRFSGRQFSNSRSEMNVSTLELGDSALYLCASSPRGRDTEAFFGQGTRLTVV.

V and J are TRBV3-1 (or the pseudogene TRBV3-2) and TRBJ1-3, with TRBD1 identical over 9 bases. The ends lost 4 bases at V and 3 bases at J; junction bases unmatched: 7. Germline V CDR1 and CDR2: LGHDT, YNNKEL (reference sequence). The CDR3 has 16 amino acids. CDR3 residues: CASSPRDRGNGNTIYF. Here the CDR3 DNA reads TGTGCCAGCAGCCCCAGAGACAGGGGGAATGGAAACACCATATATTTT.

The V and J genes are TRBV7-9 and TRBJ2-4, with 11 bases matching TRBD2. V lost 5 bases to trimming and J lost 8 bases; unmatched junction nucleotides: 5. Germline loops: CDR1 SEHNR, CDR2 FQNEAQ (reference sequence). The CDR3 loop spans 14 amino acids. As DNA, the CDR3 is TGTGCCAGCAGCCCCACTAGCGGGGGAGACATTCAGTACTTC. Translation gives CASSPTSGGDIQYF.

The rearrangement links TRBV25-1 to TRBJ1-1; possible D gene TRBD1, 5 bases. Germline V gives CDR1 MGHDK, CDR2 SYGVNS. With 2 bases removed from V and 5 bases from J, the gap between germline ends came to 15 bases. The CDR3 runs 15 residues. CDR3 nucleotide sequence: TGTGCCAGCAGTGAAAGGACCGGGGGGAAAACTGAAGCTTTCTTT. Protein: CASSERTGGKTEAFF.

The rearrangement links TRBV12-3 or TRBV12-4 to TRBJ2-2; D not resolved. V was pared by 5 bases and J by 3 bases, with 7 bases between. The CDR3 has 13 residues. The CDR3 protein is CASSPPHTGELFF. The CDR3 region has the DNA TGTGCCAGCAGTCCCCCTCACACCGGGGAGCTGTTTTTT.

This sequence joins TRBV19 and TRBJ2-7, with D unresolved. V was cut by 3 bases and J by 1 base, with 7 bases left in between. Looked up from germline, CDR1 is LNHDA and CDR2 is SQIVND (reference sequence). The CDR3 runs 13 residues. CDR3 nucleotide sequence: TGTGCCAGTAGTATGCTACTGTCCTACGAGCAGTACTTC. Translation: CASSMLLSYEQYF.

The J gene is TRBJ1-2, the V gene TRBV19, with D possibly being TRBD1 (5 bases). The CDR3 runs to 14 residues. Trimming removed 5 bases at V and 5 bases at J, with 15 bases between. CDR1 and CDR2 from the germline V gene are LNHDA and SQIVND (reference sequence). CDR3 DNA: TGTGCCAGTAGTGGGTCGGGGGAACTTTATGGCTACACCTTC. It yields the protein CASSGSGELYGYTF.

This chain's CDR3 is CASSQTSSGTYEQYF. DNA of the CDR3: TGCGCCAGCAGCCAAACGTCTAGCGGGACCTACGAGCAGTACTTC. V is TRBV4-1 and J is TRBJ2-7; 9 bases line up with TRBD2. V lost 2 bases and J lost 2; bases outside the gene matches: 4. Germline lookup yields CDR1 MGHRA and CDR2 YSYEKL. The CDR3 runs to 15 residues.

The chain carries TRBV3-1 (or the pseudogene TRBV3-2) and TRBJ1-3; a possible D gene is TRBD1 (5 bases). The CDR3 length is 15 residues. CDR1 and CDR2 from the germline V gene are LGHDT and YNNKEL (reference sequence). Trimming shortened V by 6 bases and J by 3 bases, and 15 bases separated the two germline ends. CDR3 sequence reads: CASSAKDIFGNTIYF. In DNA, the CDR3 is TGTGCCAGCAGTGCAAAGGACATCTTTGGAAACACCATATATTTT.

This clone came up once. DNA of the CDR3: TGTGCCAGCTCACCCACAGATGGAAACACCATATATTTT. Its protein is CASSPTDGNTIYF. The gene calls are TRBV18 and TRBJ1-3, with D uncertain. The V end was cut by 3 bases, the J end by 3 bases, with 6 bases between. From germline, CDR1 is KGHSH and CDR2 LQKENI. The CDR3 runs to 13 residues. Combining the CDR3 with reference TRBV18 and TRBJ1-3 gives the whole variable domain NAGVMQNPRHLVRRRGQEARLRCSPMKGHSHVYWYRQLPEEGLKFMVYLQKENIIDESGMPKERFSAEFPKEGPSILRIQQVVRGDSAAYFCASSPTDGNTIYFGEGSWLTVV.

This chain joins TRBV3-1 (or the pseudogene TRBV3-2) and TRBJ1-5; the D gene is possibly TRBD1 (5 bases). Trimming removed 11 bases from V and 7 bases from J, with 18 bases in between. CDR1 is LGHDT and CDR2 is YNNKEL in the germline V gene (reference sequence). The CDR3 consists of 13 residues. DNA of the CDR3: TGTGCCGAACAGTCCCAGGGCCGGCAGCCCCAGCATTTT. Translation gives CAEQSQGRQPQHF.

The CDR3 here is CASMADGYTF. The DNA for the CDR3 is TGTGCCAGCATGGCAGATGGCTACACCTTC. The rearrangement uses TRBV2 and TRBJ1-2; no firm D call. V lost 7 bases and J lost 6, with 6 bases in between. The CDR3 totals 10 residues. The germline CDR1 and CDR2 sequences are SNHLY and FYNNEI.

In this sample, this clone turned up once. The chain links TRBV9 to TRBJ1-2, with D maybe TRBD1 (5 bases). The CDR3 length is 12 residues. Germline V gene data show CDR1 as SGDLS and CDR2 as YYNGEE. V was trimmed by 3 bases and J by 3 bases, leaving 6 bases between them. The CDR3 coding sequence is TGTGCCAGCAGCGCAGGGCACTATGGCTACACCTTC. Amino acid sequence: CASSAGHYGYTF.

The chain has TRBV5-1 and TRBJ2-7; 8 bases line up with TRBD2. The CDR3 is 15 residues long. The V gene end was trimmed by 8 bases and the J gene end by 5 bases; junction bases not matched to a gene: 15. Looked up from germline, CDR1 is SGHRS and CDR2 is YFSETQ. CDR3 residues: CASASGGAPGDEQYF. In nucleotides, the CDR3 is TGCGCCAGTGCGTCGGGGGGGGCCCCCGGCGACGAGCAGTACTTC.

The chain links TRBV2 to TRBJ2-1, with TRBD2 identical over 9 bases. Germline V gene lookup returns CDR1 SNHLY and CDR2 FYNNEI. The CDR3 extends over 13 amino acids. The V segment lost 7 bases and the J segment 9 bases; nucleotides outside the gene matches: 7. CDR3 coding DNA: TGTGCCAGCACCGCGGGGACTAGCATTGAGCAGTTCTTC. It codes for CASTAGTSIEQFF.

The V and J genes are TRBV7-9 and TRBJ2-2; TRBD1 agrees at 8 bases. Per the germline V gene, CDR1 is SEHNR and CDR2 is FQNEAQ (reference sequence). V shed 5 bases, J shed 5 bases, and the junction held 7 bases outside the gene matches. This CDR3 is built from 15 residues. The CDR3 loop reads CASSQRTGYTGELFF. The CDR3 coding sequence is TGTGCCAGCAGCCAGCGGACAGGGTATACCGGGGAGCTGTTTTTT.

This clone was seen more than once but under ten times. Within the sample, other DNA sequences also encode this same CDR3. The rearrangement uses TRBV12-3 or TRBV12-4 and TRBJ1-1, with D tentatively TRBD1 (5 bases). This CDR3 is built from 11 residues. V was cut by 7 bases and J by 5 bases, with 8 bases left in between. The CDR3 coding sequence is TGTGCCAGCATCCAGGGTACTGAAGCTTTCTTT. As protein: CASIQGTEAFF.

This clone was picked up a small number of times. J is TRBJ1-1 and V is TRBV21-1; the listed D gene, TRBD1, was not tested against the DNA. TRBV21-1 is marked as a pseudogene. CDR3 size: 16 residues. The CDR3 nucleotides are TGTGCCAGCAGCAAAGTACTTGGACAGGGGGACACTGAAGCTTTCTTT. It specifies CASSKVLGQGDTEAFF.

Points on this clone: This CDR3 is also generated by other DNA sequences in the sample. V and J are TRBV6-5 and TRBJ2-1; TRBD2 aligns across 10 bases. The CDR3 runs 13 residues. The ends lost 6 bases at V and 4 bases at J; junction bases unmatched: 0. Germline V gene lookup returns CDR1 MNHEY and CDR2 SVGAGI. CDR3: CASRLAGYNEQFF. The CDR3 DNA follows: TGTGCCAGCAGACTAGCGGGGTACAATGAGCAGTTCTTC.

The rearrangement links TRBV10-1 to TRBJ2-1; tentatively, D is TRBD2 (6 bases). Germline assignment: CDR1 WNHNN and CDR2 SYGVQD (reference sequence). This CDR3 comprises 12 residues. Trimming took 6 bases from V and 9 from J, leaving 12 bases between them. In DNA form, the CDR3 reads TGCGCCAGCAGCCCGGGGGACGGTGAGCAGTTCTTC. Amino acid sequence: CASSPGDGEQFF.

This sequence joins TRBV28 and TRBJ1-5; D is uncertain. CDR1 is MDHEN, CDR2 SYDVKM, per germline. This CDR3 spans 16 amino acids. Between the trimmed V and J ends, which lost 5 bases and 0 bases, there was a span of 14 bases. The CDR3 loop reads CASSIWWEYSNQPQHF. In nucleotides, the CDR3 is TGTGCCAGCAGTATTTGGTGGGAGTATAGCAATCAGCCCCAGCATTTT.

The chain has TRBV5-5 and TRBJ1-6; no definite D call. Trimming shortened V by 4 bases and J by 7 bases, and 6 bases separated the two germline ends. The germline gives CDR1 SGHKS, CDR2 YYEKEE (reference sequence). There are 12 residues in the CDR3. The CDR3, as DNA: TGTGCCAGCAGCGCACAGAATTCACCCCTCCACTTT. It is translated as CASSAQNSPLHF. Variable domain in full (rest from reference TRBV5-5 and TRBJ1-6): DAGVTQSPTHLIKTRGQQVTLRCSPISGHKSVSWYQQVLGQGPQFIFQYYEKEERGRGNFPDRFSARQFPNYSSELNVNALLLGDSALYLCASSAQNSPLHFGNGTRLTVT.

This clone appeared a single time. The J gene is TRBJ1-1, the V gene TRBV6-5; D may be TRBD1 (5 bases). V was clipped by 5 bases and J by 1 base, with 14 bases between them. This CDR3 has 15 residues. CDR1 and CDR2 from the germline V gene are MNHEY and SVGAGI. CDR3 sequence (DNA): TGTGCCAGCAGTAACCTAGGGGTTGGGAACACTGAAGCTTTCTTT. The encoded protein is CASSNLGVGNTEAFF.

This clone was seen repeatedly, ten times or more. This chain uses TRBV19 with TRBJ1-4; D uncertain. Trimming shortened V by 5 bases and J by 4 bases, and 11 bases separated the two germline ends. The CDR3 has 14 residues. The germline V gene encodes CDR1 LNHDA and CDR2 SQIVND (reference sequence). The CDR3, as DNA: TGTGCCAGTAGTGTTACCCCCGGTAATGAAAAACTGTTTTTT. Translation: CASSVTPGNEKLFF.

This chain joins TRBV28 and TRBJ2-7; 11 bases match TRBD2. Trimming cost V 4 bases and J 6 bases; bases outside gene matches: 8. CDR1 MDHEN and CDR2 SYDVKM come from the germline V gene. The CDR3 extends over 15 amino acids. CDR3 sequence: CASSSGLAEGAEQYF. The CDR3 region has the DNA TGTGCCAGCAGTTCGGGACTAGCGGAGGGGGCCGAGCAGTACTTC.

This sequence joins TRBV7-2 and TRBJ2-7; D is perhaps TRBD1 (5 bases). Germline loops: CDR1 SGHTA, CDR2 FQGNSA. The CDR3 sequence is 13 residues long. Trimming left V 1 base short and J 6 bases short, with 10 bases between. CDR3 amino acids: CASSLGQGGEQYF. The CDR3 bases are TGTGCCAGCAGCTTAGGTCAGGGCGGCGAGCAGTACTTC.